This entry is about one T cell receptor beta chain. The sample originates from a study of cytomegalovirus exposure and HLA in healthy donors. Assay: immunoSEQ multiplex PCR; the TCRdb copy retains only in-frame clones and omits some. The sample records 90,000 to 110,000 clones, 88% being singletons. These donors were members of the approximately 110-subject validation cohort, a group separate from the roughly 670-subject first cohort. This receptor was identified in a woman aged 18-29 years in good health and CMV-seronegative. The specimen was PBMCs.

The CDR3 nucleotides are TGTGCCAGCAGTGGCCCCGAGCGGCCCCTAGAGACCCAGTACTTC. It is translated as CASSGPERPLETQYF. V gene TRBV28 combines with J gene TRBJ2-5; possibly TRBD2 for D (5 bases). Germline V gene data show CDR1 as MDHEN and CDR2 as SYDVKM. There are 15 residues in the CDR3. Trimming removed 5 bases from V and 4 bases from J, with 17 bases in between.